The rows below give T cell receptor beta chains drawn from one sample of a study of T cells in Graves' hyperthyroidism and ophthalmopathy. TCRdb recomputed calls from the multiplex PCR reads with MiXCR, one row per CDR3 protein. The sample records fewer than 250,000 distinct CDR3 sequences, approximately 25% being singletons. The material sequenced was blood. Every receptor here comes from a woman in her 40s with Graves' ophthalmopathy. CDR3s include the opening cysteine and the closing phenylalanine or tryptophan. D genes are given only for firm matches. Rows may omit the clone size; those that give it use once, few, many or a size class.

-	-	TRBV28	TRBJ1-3	CASRLIVGSGNTIYF	TGTGCCAGCAGGCTCATTGTGGGCTCTGGAAACACCATATATTTT
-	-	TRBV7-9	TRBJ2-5	CASHRDLQETQYF	TGTGCCAGCCACAGGGACCTCCAAGAGACCCAGTACTTC
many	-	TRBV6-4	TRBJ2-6	CASSDTSGANVLTF	TGTGCCAGCAGTGACACCTCTGGGGCCAACGTCCTGACTTTC
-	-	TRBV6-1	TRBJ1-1	CASTKEPRPRNTEAFF	TGTGCCAGCACCAAAGAACCTAGACCCCGGAACACTGAAGCTTTCTTT
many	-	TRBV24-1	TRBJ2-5	CATSAAGLETQYF	TGTGCCACCAGTGCAGCAGGGTTGGAGACCCAGTACTTC
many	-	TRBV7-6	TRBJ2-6	CASSNQAGLPSGANVLTF	TGTGCCAGCAGCAACCAGGCGGGGCTTCCCTCTGGGGCCAACGTCCTGACTTTC
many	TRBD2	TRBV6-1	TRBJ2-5	CASRAGGRYQETQYF	TGTGCCAGCAGAGCGGGAGGTCGGTACCAAGAGACCCAGTACTTC
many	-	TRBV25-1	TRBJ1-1	CASTPGNTEAFF	TGTGCCAGCACCCCCGGGAACACTGAAGCTTTCTTT
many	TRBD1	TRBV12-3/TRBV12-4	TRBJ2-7	CASLPGGASAEQYF	TGTGCCAGCCTGCCAGGGGGCGCATCCGCCGAGCAGTACTTC
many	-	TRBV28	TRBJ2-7	CATKQEFEQYF	TGTGCCACCAAGCAGGAGTTCGAGCAGTACTTC
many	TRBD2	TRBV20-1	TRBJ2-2	CSARDSPYPTSGRDGELFF	TGCAGTGCTAGAGATTCTCCCTATCCGACTAGCGGGAGGGACGGGGAGCTGTTTTTT
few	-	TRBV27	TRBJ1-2	CASSSGLGYTF	TGTGCCAGCAGCTCGGGGCTCGGCTACACCTTC
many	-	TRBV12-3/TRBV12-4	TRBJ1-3	CASSFGSGNTIYF	TGTGCCAGCAGTTTCGGCTCTGGAAACACCATATATTTT
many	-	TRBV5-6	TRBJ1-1	CASSPGGLEAFF	TGTGCCAGCAGTCCCGGGGGCCTTGAAGCTTTCTTT
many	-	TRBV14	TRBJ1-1	CASSHTGTRTEAFF	TGTGCCAGCAGCCACACCGGGACACGGACTGAAGCTTTCTTT
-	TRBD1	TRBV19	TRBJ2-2	CASTGQVNTGELFF	TGTGCCAGCACGGGACAGGTTAACACCGGGGAGCTGTTTTTT
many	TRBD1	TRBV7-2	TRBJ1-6	CASSLTGGQGRSPLHF	TGTGCCAGCAGCTTAACCGGGGGACAGGGACGGTCACCCCTCCACTTT
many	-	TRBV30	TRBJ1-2	CAWSLPTGPRDGYTF	TGTGCCTGGAGTCTCCCTACAGGGCCGAGGGACGGCTACACCTTC
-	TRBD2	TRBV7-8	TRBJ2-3	CASSPGGGTDTQYF	TGTGCCAGCAGCCCGGGGGGGGGTACAGATACGCAGTATTTT
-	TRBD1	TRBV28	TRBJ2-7	CASSFPGQVYEQYF	TGTGCCAGCAGTTTCCCGGGACAGGTATACGAGCAGTACTTC
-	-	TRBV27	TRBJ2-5	CASSFRVSGETQYF	TGTGCCAGCAGTTTTCGTGTCAGCGGAGAGACCCAGTACTTC
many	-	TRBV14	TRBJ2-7	CASSQNGPYEQYF	TGTGCCAGCAGCCAAAACGGGCCCTACGAGCAGTACTTC
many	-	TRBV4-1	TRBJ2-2	CASSQGGIGELFF	TGCGCCAGCAGCCAAGGGGGTATCGGGGAGCTGTTTTTT
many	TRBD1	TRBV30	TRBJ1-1	CAWSWGQGASAFF	TGTGCCTGGAGTTGGGGTCAGGGGGCTTCAGCTTTCTTT
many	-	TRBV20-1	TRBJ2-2	CSAGAGNTGELFF	TGCAGTGCAGGGGCGGGAAACACCGGGGAGCTGTTTTTT
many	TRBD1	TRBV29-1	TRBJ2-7	CSVFFPGQGSYEQYF	TGCAGCGTTTTCTTCCCGGGACAGGGATCCTACGAGCAGTACTTC
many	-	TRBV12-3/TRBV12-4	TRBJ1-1	CASSLGGGTEAFF	TGTGCCAGCAGCCTGGGGGGGGGGACTGAAGCTTTCTTT
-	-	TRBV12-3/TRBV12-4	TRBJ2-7	CASNRETGGQSF	TGTGCCAGCAATAGGGAGACAGGAGGACAGTCCTTC
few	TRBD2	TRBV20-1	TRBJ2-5	CSATGTSGPTGETQYF	TGCAGTGCTACCGGGACTAGCGGACCAACGGGAGAGACCCAGTACTTC
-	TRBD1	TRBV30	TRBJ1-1	CAWSGGQGAHPAEAFF	TGTGCCTGGAGTGGGGGACAGGGGGCCCATCCTGCTGAAGCTTTCTTT
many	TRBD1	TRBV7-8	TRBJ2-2	CASSPGTGVSGELFF	TGTGCCAGCAGCCCGGGGACAGGGGTGTCCGGGGAGCTGTTTTTT
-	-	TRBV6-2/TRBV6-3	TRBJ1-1	CASSYSGGFTEAFF	TGTGCCAGCAGTTACTCTGGGGGATTCACTGAAGCTTTCTTT
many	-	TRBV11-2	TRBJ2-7	CASSLLRDGSYEQYF	TGTGCCAGCAGCCTCCTGAGGGATGGCTCCTACGAGCAGTACTTC
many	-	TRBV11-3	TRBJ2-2	CASSLGEGVTGELFF	TGTGCCAGCAGCTTAGGCGAGGGAGTTACCGGGGAGCTGTTTTTT
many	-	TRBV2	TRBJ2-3	CASFTGLGATQYF	TGTGCCAGCTTCACGGGTTTGGGGGCTACGCAGTATTTT
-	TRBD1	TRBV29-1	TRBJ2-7	CSVEEPRDRAYEQYF	TGCAGCGTTGAAGAGCCCCGGGACAGGGCCTACGAGCAGTACTTC
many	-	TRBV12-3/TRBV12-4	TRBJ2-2	CASSFQGSAGELFF	TGTGCCAGCAGTTTTCAGGGGTCCGCCGGGGAGCTGTTTTTT
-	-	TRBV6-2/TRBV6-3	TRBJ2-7	CASSFRRQVHSPTYEQYF	TGTGCCAGCAGTTTCAGGCGACAGGTTCACTCTCCTACCTACGAGCAGTACTTC
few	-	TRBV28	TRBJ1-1	CASSPSNIRQYHTEAFF	TGTGCCAGCAGCCCATCAAACATAAGACAGTATCACACTGAAGCTTTCTTT
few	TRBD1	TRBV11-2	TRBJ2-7	CASSLETGGFYEQYF	TGTGCCAGCAGCTTAGAGACAGGGGGATTTTACGAGCAGTACTTC
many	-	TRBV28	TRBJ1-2	CASSIGSYYGYTF	TGTGCCAGCAGTATCGGGAGCTACTATGGCTACACCTTC
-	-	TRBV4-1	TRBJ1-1	CASSQLLRDTEASF	TGCGCCAGCAGCCAACTCCTCAGGGACACTGAAGCTTCCTTT
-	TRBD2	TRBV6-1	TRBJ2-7	CASSPPGGPIEQYF	TGTGCCAGCAGCCCGCCGGGAGGACCAATCGAGCAGTACTTC
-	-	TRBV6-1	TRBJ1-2	CASRESTDLYGYTF	TGTGCCAGCAGGGAAAGTACAGATCTCTATGGCTACACCTTC